This T cell receptor (beta chain) was sequenced for a study of T cell changes during pregnancy in multiple sclerosis. Trimming left V 5 bases short and J 7 bases short, with 14 bases between. Germline loops: CDR1 MNHEY, CDR2 SVGAGI. This CDR3 is 14 amino acids long. Sequencing used immunoSEQ multiplex PCR; TCRdb keeps in-frame clones, though not all of them. This table holds roughly 40,000 clones, 94% found once. This chain uses TRBV6-5 with TRBJ1-4, with a weak D call TRBD1 (6 bases). The sequencing here drew on peripheral blood, taken in the third trimester of pregnancy. This TCR derives from a female donor with multiple sclerosis, enrolled in a pregnancy study. The CDR3 here is CASSQQGVGEKLFF. As DNA, the CDR3 is TGTGCCAGCAGTCAACAGGGTGTAGGTGAAAAACTGTTTTTT.